This TCR beta chain derives from a study of blood T cells in healthy people across ages. Study context: Template-switching capture recovered about one barcoded beta molecule per two T cells.

Samples each yielded at least 6 micrograms of total RNA. A second 7 to 11 cycle PCR used barcoded and J-beta primers. Each CDR3 protein is one row after TCRdb ran MiXCR on the 5' RACE reads. This table has approximately 1,700,000 distinct CDR3 sequences, 39% appearing once. The CDR3 has 16 residues. Germline CDR1 is LGHNA and CDR2 is YNFKEQ. Losses at the gene ends were 4 bases for V and 2 bases for J; bases not matched to a gene: 9. A few counts support this clonotype. The J gene is TRBJ2-3, the V gene TRBV4-2; TRBD1 matches 7 bases. Source material: blood. The sequence derives from a human donor in good health. CDR3 protein: CASSPWRGGDTDTQYF. For the CDR3, the DNA is TGTGCCAGCAGCCCCTGGAGAGGGGGCGACACAGATACGCAGTATTTT.